These 17 T cell receptor beta chains were all obtained from the same sample, sequenced in a study of CD8 T cells in ankylosing spondylitis. The antigens for these receptors are not known. The study, taken as a whole, reports: Among TCR beta sequences, a motif of several highly homologous variants appeared characteristic of ankylosing spondylitis blood.

TCRdb processed the 5' RACE reads anew with MiXCR; each CDR3 protein has one entry. The data show some 700,000 distinct CDR3 sequences, roughly 20% seen once. The specimen was blood, either unsorted or a sorted T cell fraction (not recorded which). The receptors were gathered from a male donor with ankylosing spondylitis.

J is TRBJ2-1 and V is TRBV20-1; D remains ambiguous. CDR3 length: 15 amino acids. The V gene lost 0 bases and the J gene lost 0 bases, with 9 bases spanning the gap. In germline, CDR1 is DFQATT, CDR2 SNEGSKA (reference sequence). The CDR3 region is CSARDDRSSYNEQFF. DNA for the CDR3: TGCAGTGCTAGAGATGACCGGAGCTCCTACAATGAGCAGTTCTTC.

CDR3 DNA: TGTGCCAGCAGCTTAATGGGCCAACTAGCGGGGGGACTGGGCACAGATACGCAGTATTTT. It is translated as CASSLMGQLAGGLGTDTQYF. The V gene is TRBV7-3, the J gene TRBJ2-3, with 12 nucleotides matching TRBD2. The germline V gene has CDR1 SGHTA and CDR2 FQGTGA. This CDR3 has 20 amino acids. Trimming cost V 1 base and J 1 base; bases outside gene matches: 12.

This clonotype appeared a few times. V is TRBV29-1 and J is TRBJ2-5, with 7 bases lining up with TRBD1. The germline V gene encodes CDR1 SQVTM and CDR2 ANQGSEA. The V segment lost 0 bases and the J segment 5 bases; nucleotides outside the gene matches: 9. The CDR3 length is 15 residues. The CDR3 here is CSVEEIGGGWETQYF. The CDR3 bases are TGCAGCGTTGAAGAGATAGGGGGCGGTTGGGAGACCCAGTACTTC.

The chain joins TRBV20-1 to TRBJ2-1, with D perhaps TRBD2 (6 bases). The CDR3 sequence is 16 residues long. V was trimmed by 4 bases and J by 0 bases, leaving 16 bases between them. Germline-derived CDR1 and CDR2 are DFQATT and SNEGSKA (reference sequence). The CDR3 loop is CSAIKAGRRSYNEQFF. CDR3 DNA sequence: TGCAGTGCTATTAAGGCGGGGCGTCGCTCCTACAATGAGCAGTTCTTC.

V gene TRBV4-1 combines with J gene TRBJ2-3; D uncertain. Trimming left V 3 bases short and J 2 bases short, with 6 bases between. The CDR3 covers 13 residues. The germline V gene encodes CDR1 MGHRA and CDR2 YSYEKL. The CDR3 is CASSQGITDTQYF. The CDR3 region has the DNA TGCGCCAGCAGCCAGGGAATCACAGATACGCAGTATTTT.

This clonotype was found a few times. V is TRBV5-6 and J is TRBJ2-7; D tentatively reads TRBD1 or TRBD2 (6 bases each). This CDR3 is 16 amino acids long. V was clipped by 4 bases and J by 0 bases, with 17 bases between them. CDR1 and CDR2 (germline): SGHDT, YYEEEE. The CDR3 region is CASSPRGVGASYEQYF. The DNA of the CDR3 is TGTGCCAGCAGCCCGAGGGGGGTAGGCGCCTCCTACGAGCAGTACTTC.

The V and J genes are TRBV5-5 and TRBJ2-1, with 9 bases aligning to TRBD1. The trim removed 5 bases at V and 9 bases at J, leaving 12 bases unmatched. Germline loops: CDR1 SGHKS, CDR2 YYEKEE (reference sequence). This CDR3 region has 15 residues. Written as DNA, the CDR3 is TGTGCCAGCAGACGCCCGGGACAGGGATTTCCTGAGCAGTTCTTC. This gives the protein CASRRPGQGFPEQFF.

DNA for the CDR3: TGTGCCAGCAGCCATTGGGCTAGCGGGGGCCTGGGGGCAGATACGCAGTATTTT. Protein sequence: CASSHWASGGLGADTQYF. The chain carries TRBV14 and TRBJ2-3; the match to TRBD2 covers 10 bases. Per the germline V gene, CDR1 is SGHDN and CDR2 is FVKESK. V lost 3 bases to trimming and J lost 4 bases; unmatched junction nucleotides: 13. The length of the CDR3 is 18 residues. Drawing the rest from reference TRBV14 and TRBJ2-3, the complete variable domain is EAGVTQFPSHSVIEKGQTVTLRCDPISGHDNLYWYRRVMGKEIKFLLHFVKESKQDESGMPNNRFLAERTGGTYSTLKVQPAELEDSGVYFCASSHWASGGLGADTQYFGPGTRLTVL.

This clonotype came up a few times. The rearrangement joins TRBV27 to TRBJ1-5; 10 nucleotides line up with TRBD1. Looked up from germline, CDR1 is MNHEY and CDR2 is SMNVEV (reference sequence). This CDR3 spans 16 amino acids. Trimming at V came to 5 bases and at J to 2 bases, leaving 6 bases not matched to a gene. The CDR3 region is CASSKTGGLGNQPQHF. The CDR3, as DNA: TGTGCCAGCAGTAAGACAGGGGGCCTGGGCAATCAGCCCCAGCATTTT.

This chain joins TRBV6-1 and TRBJ1-2, with 9 positions matching TRBD1. The V gene's germline CDR1 is MNHNS and CDR2 SASEGT. CDR3 length: 14 amino acids. The trim removed 8 bases at V and 8 bases at J, leaving 12 bases unmatched. This chain's CDR3 is CASSLPGTGSGYTF. CDR3 sequence (DNA): TGTGCCAGCTCGCTTCCCGGGACAGGGTCCGGCTACACCTTC.

V usage is TRBV12-3 or TRBV12-4 and J usage is TRBJ1-2; 7 bases match TRBD1. V lost 6 bases, J lost 8 bases, and 15 bases stayed unmatched. The CDR3 is made up of 15 amino acids. This CDR3 is CASRAPGRGRAGYTF. The CDR3, as DNA: TGTGCCAGCAGGGCCCCCGGCAGGGGGAGAGCGGGCTACACCTTC.

This rearrangement joins TRBV4-1 to TRBJ1-4; 7 bases line up with TRBD1. There are 22 residues in the CDR3. V dropped 0 bases and J dropped 0; count of bases not matched to a gene: 19. Germline CDR1 and CDR2: MGHRA and YSYEKL. As DNA, the CDR3 is TGCGCCAGCAGCCAAGAGCCTCCGGACAGGATTGAACTTGGGGCAACTAATGAAAAACTGTTTTTT. Translation gives CASSQEPPDRIELGATNEKLFF.

This clonotype was observed at least ten times. This rearrangement joins TRBV5-1 to TRBJ1-5; D gene unclear. The CDR3 length is 14 residues. Germline CDR1 and CDR2: SGHRS and YFSETQ. The ends were cut back, 0 bases at V and 4 bases at J, with 8 bases in the middle. The CDR3 loop is CASSLAQGNQPQHF. DNA for the CDR3: TGCGCCAGCAGCTTGGCCCAAGGGAATCAGCCCCAGCATTTT.

In DNA form, the CDR3 reads TGTGCCAGCAGTTACGGCAGGGGACCCTATGGCTACACCTTC. As protein: CASSYGRGPYGYTF. This chain connects TRBV6-5 to TRBJ1-2; possibly TRBD1 for D (6 bases). Germline V CDR1 and CDR2: MNHEY, SVGAGI. V lost 2 bases and J 4 bases, leaving 11 bases between the germline ends. This CDR3 is 14 amino acids long.

This clonotype occurred many times. The V gene is TRBV4-1, the J gene TRBJ1-3; D is undetermined. The CDR3 spans 15 residues. CDR1 is MGHRA, CDR2 YSYEKL, per germline. V was clipped by 0 bases and J by 4 bases, with 10 bases between them. The CDR3 spells CASSQDLPAGNTIYF. Here the CDR3 DNA reads TGCGCCAGCAGCCAAGATTTGCCAGCCGGAAACACCATATATTTT.

CDR3 coding DNA: TGCGCCAGCAGAAGCATGGGCGAGCAGTACTTC. Translation: CASRSMGEQYF. V and J are TRBV5-1 and TRBJ2-7; D remains unclear. Trimming stripped 5 bases from V and 6 bases from J, with 9 bases between. This CDR3 has 11 amino acids. The germline CDR1 and CDR2 sequences are SGHRS and YFSETQ.

This clonotype was counted between two and nine times. This chain connects TRBV27 to TRBJ2-1; TRBD2 matches at 12 bases. Trimming at V came to 9 bases and at J to 8 bases, leaving 8 bases not matched to a gene. Germline V gene lookup returns CDR1 MNHEY and CDR2 SMNVEV (reference sequence). The CDR3 contains 14 residues. The CDR3 loop is CASTLAGGWDEQFF. The DNA of the CDR3 is TGTGCCAGTACCCTAGCGGGAGGGTGGGATGAGCAGTTCTTC.